This TCR beta chain appears in the sequencing data of a study of blood T cell repertoires in COVID-19. Assay: immunoSEQ multiplex PCR; the TCRdb copy retains only in-frame clones and omits some. This table has just over 650,000 clones, approximately 90% appearing once. Concerning this clone itself: Other nucleotide sequences in the sample specify the same CDR3.

This clonotype was sampled from a woman aged 18 to 35 with acute or convalescent COVID-19. Sequencing was carried out using peripheral blood.

This CDR3 is CASSYTGNYGYTF. The CDR3 DNA follows: TGTGCCAGCAGTTACACGGGTAACTATGGCTACACCTTC. The rearrangement joins TRBV6-5 to TRBJ1-2; no clear D gene. The V gene lost 2 bases and the J gene lost 1 base, with 5 bases spanning the gap. Germline CDR1 and CDR2: MNHEY and SVGAGI. The CDR3 covers 13 residues.